Included here is one T cell receptor (beta chain) sequence, with context. Its antigen remains unidentified. With 5 bases clipped from V and 8 bases from J, the junction kept 10 bases outside the gene matches. The CDR3 loop spans 15 amino acids. The V gene's germline CDR1 is MNHEY and CDR2 SMNVEV (reference sequence). This sample is drawn from a study of cytomegalovirus exposure and HLA in healthy donors. Study at large: From about 179 million T cells, an earlier analysis saw roughly 110 million unique TCR beta sequences. Most donors, roughly 82% of several hundred genotyped, fell in the Caucasian-associated ancestry cluster. Study conclusions and caveats: The study recorded 150 to 200 TCR beta chains that were cytomegalovirus-associated. Versus the approximately 670-donor mean, an Asian-associated ancestry cluster reportedly showed fewer N-insertions in a later analysis.

The PCR employed 60 Vbeta primers together with 13 Jbeta primers. Measured with immunoSEQ multiplex PCR; TCRdb has only the in-frame clones, and not every one. Here the sample spans approximately 170,000 clones, around 77% being singletons. The clonotype comes from a female donor in good health and CMV-seronegative. The material sequenced was PBMCs. The chain recombines TRBV27 with TRBJ2-5; 11 nucleotides line up with TRBD2. The CDR3 DNA reads as TGTGCCAGCAGTCCGGGACTAGCGGAGAAGAGAACCCAGTACTTC. Translated, it gives CASSPGLAEKRTQYF.